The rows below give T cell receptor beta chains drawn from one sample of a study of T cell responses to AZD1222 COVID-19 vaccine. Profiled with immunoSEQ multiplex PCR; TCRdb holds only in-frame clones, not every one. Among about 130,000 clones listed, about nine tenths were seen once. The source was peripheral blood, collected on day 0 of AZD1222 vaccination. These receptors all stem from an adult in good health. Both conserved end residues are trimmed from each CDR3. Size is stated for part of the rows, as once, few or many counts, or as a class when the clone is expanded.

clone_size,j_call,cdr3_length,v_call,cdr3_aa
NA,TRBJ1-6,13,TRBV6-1,ASSRTTGGDSPLH
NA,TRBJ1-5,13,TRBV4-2,ASSQERTHNQPQH
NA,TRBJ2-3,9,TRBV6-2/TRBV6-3,ASSTVDTQY
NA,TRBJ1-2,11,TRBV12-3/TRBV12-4,ASSFTGSDGYT
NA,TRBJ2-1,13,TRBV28,ASSSPILAGNEQF
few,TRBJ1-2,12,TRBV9,ASSVAGGSYGYT
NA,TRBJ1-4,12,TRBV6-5,ASSFTGKDEKLF
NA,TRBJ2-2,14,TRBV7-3,ASSSDPGQGPGELF
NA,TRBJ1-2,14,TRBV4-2,ASSQEYGVALYGYT
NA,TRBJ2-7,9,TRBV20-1,SATLGREQY
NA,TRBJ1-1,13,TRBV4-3,ASSLRTGLNTEAF
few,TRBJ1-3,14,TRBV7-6,ASSSNPDRSGNTIY
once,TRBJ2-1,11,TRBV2,ASQLAIYNEQF
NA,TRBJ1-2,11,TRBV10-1,ASSVTPRTGYT
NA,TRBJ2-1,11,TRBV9,ASSVVRGGEQF
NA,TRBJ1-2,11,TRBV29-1,SVSNAINYGYT
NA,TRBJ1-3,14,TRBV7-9,ASSPNLRGAGNTIY
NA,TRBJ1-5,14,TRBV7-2,ASSPSGVYSNQPQH
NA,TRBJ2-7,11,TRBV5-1,ASSWGGLYEQY
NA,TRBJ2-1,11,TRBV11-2,ASSLQGAGEQF
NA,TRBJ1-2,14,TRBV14,ASSQRGMIANYGYT
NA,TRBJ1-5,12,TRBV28,ASSPRASRQPQH
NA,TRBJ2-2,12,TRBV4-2,ASSQVQGTGELF
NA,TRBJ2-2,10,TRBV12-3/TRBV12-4,ASTRDPGELF
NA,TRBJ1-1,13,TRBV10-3,AISEGQGQNTEAF
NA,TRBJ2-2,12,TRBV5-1,ASRLAGGPGELF
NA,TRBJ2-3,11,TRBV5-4,ASSLRGADTQY
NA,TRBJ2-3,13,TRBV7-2,ASSSRGVSTDTQY
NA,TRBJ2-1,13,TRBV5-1,ASSLLRGRRDEQF
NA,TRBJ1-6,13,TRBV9,ASSVRGKNDSPLH
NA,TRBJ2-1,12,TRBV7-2,ASSPLADYNEQF
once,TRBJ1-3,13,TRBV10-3,AISELGGSGNTIY
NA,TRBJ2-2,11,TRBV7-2,ASGLQGVGELF
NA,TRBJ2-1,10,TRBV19,ASSDDWNEQF
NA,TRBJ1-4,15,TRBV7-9,ASSAGTLVRGGEKLF
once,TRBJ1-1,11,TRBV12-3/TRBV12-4,ASSLQGSTEAF
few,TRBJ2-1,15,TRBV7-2,ASSLDGEGAPYNEQF
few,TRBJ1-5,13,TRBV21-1,ASTSRGGLNQPQH
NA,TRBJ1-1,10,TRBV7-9,ASSLGSTEAF
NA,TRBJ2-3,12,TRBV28,ASTLTGYTDTQY
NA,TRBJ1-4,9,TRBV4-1,ASSQVYRLF
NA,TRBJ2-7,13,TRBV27,ASSLSRGVRAEQY
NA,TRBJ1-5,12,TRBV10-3,AISALGSNQPQH
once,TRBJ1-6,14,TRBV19,ASSIKGRGDGSPLH
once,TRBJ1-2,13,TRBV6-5,ASRNDGFNNYGYT
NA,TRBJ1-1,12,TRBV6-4,ATSRVAGITEAF
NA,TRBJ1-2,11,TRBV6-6,ASSPDRAYGYT
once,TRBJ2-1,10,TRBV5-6,ASSLGWNEQF
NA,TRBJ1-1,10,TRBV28,ASSGQRGEAF
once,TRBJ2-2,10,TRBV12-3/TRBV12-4,ASSLPTGELF
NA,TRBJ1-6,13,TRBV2,ASSVFGQGNSPLH
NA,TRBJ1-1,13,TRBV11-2,ASSLVGAMNTEAF
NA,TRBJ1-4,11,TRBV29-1,SALTGFAEKLF